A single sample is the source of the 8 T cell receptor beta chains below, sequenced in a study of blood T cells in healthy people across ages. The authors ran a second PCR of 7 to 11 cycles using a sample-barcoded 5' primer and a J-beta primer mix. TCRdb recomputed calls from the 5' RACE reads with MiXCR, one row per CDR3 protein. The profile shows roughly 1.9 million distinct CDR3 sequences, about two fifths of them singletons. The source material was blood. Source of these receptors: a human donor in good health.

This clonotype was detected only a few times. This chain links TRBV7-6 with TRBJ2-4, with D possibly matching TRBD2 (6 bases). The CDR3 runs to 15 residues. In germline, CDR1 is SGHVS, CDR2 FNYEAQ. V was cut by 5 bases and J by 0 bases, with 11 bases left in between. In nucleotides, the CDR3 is TGTGCCAGCAGCCGCGGGGCCTTAGCCAAAAACATTCAGTACTTC. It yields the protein CASSRGALAKNIQYF. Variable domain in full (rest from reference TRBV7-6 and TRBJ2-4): GAGVSQSPRYKVTKRGQDVALRCDPISGHVSLYWYRQALGQGPEFLTYFNYEAQQDKSGLPNDRFSAERPEGSISTLTIQRTEQRDSAMYRCASSRGALAKNIQYFGAGTRLSVL.

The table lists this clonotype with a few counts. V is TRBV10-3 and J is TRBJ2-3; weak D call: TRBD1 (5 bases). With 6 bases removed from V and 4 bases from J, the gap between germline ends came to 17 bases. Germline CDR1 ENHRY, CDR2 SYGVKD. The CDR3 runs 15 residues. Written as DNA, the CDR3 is TGTGCCATCAGCAGTGGCGCAGGGCACGCAGATACGCAGTATTTT. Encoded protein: CAISSGAGHADTQYF.

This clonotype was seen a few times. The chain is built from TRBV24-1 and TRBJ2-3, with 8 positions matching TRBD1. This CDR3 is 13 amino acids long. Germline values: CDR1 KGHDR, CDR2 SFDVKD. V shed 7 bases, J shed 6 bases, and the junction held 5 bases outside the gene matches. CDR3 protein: CATSSDREDTQYF. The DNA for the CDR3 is TGTGCCACCAGCTCGGACAGGGAGGATACGCAGTATTTT.

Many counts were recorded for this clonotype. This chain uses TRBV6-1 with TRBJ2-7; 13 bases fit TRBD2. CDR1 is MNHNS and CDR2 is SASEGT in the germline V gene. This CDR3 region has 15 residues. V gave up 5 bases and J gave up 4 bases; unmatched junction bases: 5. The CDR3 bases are TGTGCCAGCAGTCCCCGACTAGCGGGGGGTTACGAGCAGTACTTC. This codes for CASSPRLAGGYEQYF.

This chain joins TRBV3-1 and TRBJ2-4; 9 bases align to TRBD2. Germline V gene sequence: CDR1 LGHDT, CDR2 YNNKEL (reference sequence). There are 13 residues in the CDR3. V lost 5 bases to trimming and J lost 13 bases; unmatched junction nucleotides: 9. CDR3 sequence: CASSTRGGWEQYF. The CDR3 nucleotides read TGTGCCAGCAGCACGCGGGGGGGATGGGAGCAGTACTTC.

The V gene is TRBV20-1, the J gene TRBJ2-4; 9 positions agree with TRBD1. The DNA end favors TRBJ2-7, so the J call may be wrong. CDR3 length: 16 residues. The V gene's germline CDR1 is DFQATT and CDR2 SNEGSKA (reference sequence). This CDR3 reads CSAPAPDRGDYYEQYF. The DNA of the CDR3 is TGCAGTGCCCCCGCCCCAGACAGGGGGGACTACTACGAGCAGTACTTC.

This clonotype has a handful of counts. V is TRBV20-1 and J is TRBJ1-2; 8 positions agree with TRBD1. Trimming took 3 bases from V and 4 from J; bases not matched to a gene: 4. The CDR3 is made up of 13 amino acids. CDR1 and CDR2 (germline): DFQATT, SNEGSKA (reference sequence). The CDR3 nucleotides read TGCAGTGCTAGCCCGGACAGGGTCTATGGCTACACCTTC. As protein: CSASPDRVYGYTF.

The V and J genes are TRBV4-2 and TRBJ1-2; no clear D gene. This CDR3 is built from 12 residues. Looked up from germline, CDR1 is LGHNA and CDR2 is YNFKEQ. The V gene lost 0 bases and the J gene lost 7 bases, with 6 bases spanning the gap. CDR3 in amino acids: CASSQESFGYTF. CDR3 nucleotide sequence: TGTGCCAGCAGCCAAGAGAGTTTTGGCTACACCTTC.